These 5 T cell receptor beta chains share one sample of origin, sequenced in a study of cytomegalovirus exposure and HLA in healthy donors. Data came from immunoSEQ multiplex PCR; TCRdb stores just in-frame clones and leaves some out. The top ten hold 7% to 9% of the sample, which has some 150,000 clones, 88% seen once. Sequencing was carried out using PBMCs. These receptor sequences come from a woman under 30 in good health and CMV-seropositive.

The rearrangement joins TRBV28 to TRBJ2-7; D possibly corresponds to TRBD2 (5 bases). V was clipped by 6 bases and J by 2 bases, with 20 bases between them. The length of the CDR3 is 16 residues. Germline V CDR1 and CDR2: MDHEN, SYDVKM. CDR3 DNA: TGTGCCAGCAGACGAACGCTAGCTAGCAATGCCTACGAGCAGTACTTC. Translating gives CASRRTLASNAYEQYF.

The rearrangement joins TRBV11-2 to TRBJ2-1; 9 positions agree with TRBD2. Germline CDR1 and CDR2: SGHAT and FQNNGV. With 1 base clipped from V and 8 bases from J, the junction kept 9 bases outside the gene matches. This CDR3 comprises 16 residues. Written as DNA, the CDR3 is TGTGCCAGCAGCTTAGCCTGGCTAGCGGGACTGCATGAGCAGTTCTTC. Protein sequence: CASSLAWLAGLHEQFF.

The rearrangement joins TRBV27 to TRBJ1-3; D is unclear. V lost 3 bases and J 4 bases, leaving 10 bases between the germline ends. This CDR3 spans 14 amino acids. Germline V gene data show CDR1 as MNHEY and CDR2 as SMNVEV (reference sequence). CDR3 sequence reads: CASSFRGPGNTIYF. The CDR3 DNA sequence: TGTGCCAGCAGTTTTAGAGGGCCCGGAAACACCATATATTTT.

J is TRBJ2-1 and V is TRBV4-1; D is ambiguous. The CDR3 spans 12 residues. Germline CDR1 MGHRA, CDR2 YSYEKL. The V end was cut by 5 bases, the J end by 4 bases, with 6 bases between. The CDR3 nucleotides are TGCGCCAGCAGCAGAGGATACAATGAGCAGTTCTTC. Its protein is CASSRGYNEQFF.

The V gene is TRBV7-9, the J gene TRBJ2-3; 11 bases are shared with TRBD1. The germline V gene encodes CDR1 SEHNR and CDR2 FQNEAQ (reference sequence). This CDR3 has 17 amino acids. V shed 4 bases, J shed 5 bases, and the junction held 11 bases outside the gene matches. The CDR3 spells CASSSRGQGEGGDTQYF. DNA for the CDR3: TGTGCCAGCAGCTCCCGGGGACAGGGGGAAGGAGGAGATACGCAGTATTTT.